Listed below are T cell receptor beta chains from one sample, sequenced in a study of neurological immune-mediated disorders. One entry per CDR3 protein results from TCRdb running MiXCR on the 5' RACE reads. The sample has tens of thousands of distinct CDR3 sequences, 10% seen once. Sequencing input: PBMCs. Every receptor here comes from a man between 35 and 55 years old in good health. Each CDR3 is given with its conserved first and last residue. A D gene is named only where the DNA matches it firmly. The listing skips clone size in some rows; elsewhere it reads once, few, many or a size class.

CDR3 DNA	CDR3 protein	V gene	J gene	clone size	D gene
TGTGCCAGCAGTTACTCCAGGCTAAACTACGAGCAGTACTTC	CASSYSRLNYEQYF	TRBV6-6	TRBJ2-7	many	-
TGTGCCAGCAGTCTAACAGTGGGCGGGGAGCTGTTTTTT	CASSLTVGGELFF	TRBV12-3/TRBV12-4	TRBJ2-2	-	-
TGTGCCAGCAGTTTAGAGGGACTAGCCAAAAACATTCAGTACTTC	CASSLEGLAKNIQYF	TRBV27	TRBJ2-4	-	-
TGTGCCACCAGTGATACGGGTCCGGGACTCCACTACGAGCAGTACTTC	CATSDTGPGLHYEQYF	TRBV24-1	TRBJ2-7	many	-
TGTGCCAGCAGCCCCTCAGGGCTAGGGCAGGTCCGTGGAGCTATGTACGAGCAGTACTTC	CASSPSGLGQVRGAMYEQYF	TRBV16	TRBJ2-7	many	-
TGTGCCAGCAGCTTAGCAACTCTAAATGAGCAGTTCTTC	CASSLATLNEQFF	TRBV7-2	TRBJ2-1	many	-
TGTGCCATCAGTGAGGTTAGACAGGGGATCGCTAATGAAAAACTGTTTTTT	CAISEVRQGIANEKLFF	TRBV10-3	TRBJ1-4	many	TRBD1
TGTGCCAGCAGCTTAGTTCCCGTCCCAGAGGAAGCTTTCTTT	CASSLVPVPEEAFF	TRBV11-2	TRBJ1-1	-	-
TGTGCCAGCAATACACAGGGGGCATACTACGAGCAGTACTTC	CASNTQGAYYEQYF	TRBV12-3/TRBV12-4	TRBJ2-7	many	TRBD1
TGTGCCAGCAGCTTAGTCCCAGGATTGAACTATGGCTACACCTTC	CASSLVPGLNYGYTF	TRBV7-2	TRBJ1-2	many	-
TGTGCCAGCAGCTCTAGACTAGCGGGAGAACGCCTTTCCTACGAGCAGTACTTC	CASSSRLAGERLSYEQYF	TRBV11-2	TRBJ2-7	many	TRBD2
TGTGCCAGCAGCCCTATTGGGGGAATATACAATGAGCAGTTCTTC	CASSPIGGIYNEQFF	TRBV7-2	TRBJ2-1	many	-
TGTGCCATTTCCGGGACTAGCGGGAGAGGAAAGGGCGGGGAGCTGTTTTTT	CAISGTSGRGKGGELFF	TRBV24-1	TRBJ2-2	many	TRBD2
TGCAGCGTTGGACTTCCCCAAGAGACCCAGTACTTC	CSVGLPQETQYF	TRBV29-1	TRBJ2-5	many	-
TGTGCCAGCAGAGATGCAGCAACCACCGGGGAGCTGTTTTTT	CASRDAATTGELFF	TRBV3-1	TRBJ2-2	many	-
TGTGCCAGCAGCCCCCAGGGACAGGGGCCCTATGGCTACACCTTC	CASSPQGQGPYGYTF	TRBV7-9	TRBJ1-2	many	TRBD1
TGTGCCAGCAGCTTAGACAGGGGTGGCTCACCCCTCCACTTT	CASSLDRGGSPLHF	TRBV13	TRBJ1-6	few	TRBD1
TGCGCCAGCAGCTTGGGGCCAGAAAATTCACCCCTCCACTTT	CASSLGPENSPLHF	TRBV5-1	TRBJ1-6	many	-
TGTGCCAGCAGCCGTCTGTGGGTACAAGAGACCCAGTACTTC	CASSRLWVQETQYF	TRBV7-2	TRBJ2-5	-	-
TGTGCCACCAGCAGAGATCTTAGGACTAGCGGGAGGAAAGATGGAGAGGCAGATACGCAGTATTTT	CATSRDLRTSGRKDGEADTQYF	TRBV15	TRBJ2-3	many	TRBD2
TGTGCCAGTAGCTTAGCTTCCAAGCGGTGGGAGACCCAGTACTTC	CASSLASKRWETQYF	TRBV7-2	TRBJ2-5	-	-
TGTGCCAGCAGCCGACCCCCTTTGGGATACACTGAAGCTTTCTTT	CASSRPPLGYTEAFF	TRBV7-2	TRBJ1-1	many	-
TGTGCCAGCAGCCCCGGCGCGTCGGGAGAAAAACTGTTTTTT	CASSPGASGEKLFF	TRBV5-6	TRBJ1-4	many	-
TGTGCCAGCTCACCCGGAGGTAATTCACCCCTCCACTTT	CASSPGGNSPLHF	TRBV18	TRBJ1-6	few	-
TGCGCCAGCAGCCATTCGGGACTAGCGGGAGCACGCGCCTCCTACAATGAGCAGTTCTTC	CASSHSGLAGARASYNEQFF	TRBV5-1	TRBJ2-1	many	TRBD2
TGTGCCAGCAGTTTTACAGGAAACTACGAGCAGTACTTC	CASSFTGNYEQYF	TRBV27	TRBJ2-7	few	-
TGTGCCATCAGTGTGGGACTAGCGGCAGATACGCAGTATTTT	CAISVGLAADTQYF	TRBV10-3	TRBJ2-3	many	TRBD2
TGTGCCAGCAGTCCCGGGACATTCGGGGGTGAGCAGTTCTTC	CASSPGTFGGEQFF	TRBV12-3/TRBV12-4	TRBJ2-1	many	-
TGTGCCAGCAGTCAAATAGCGGGAGTGGGCCGGGAGACCCAGTACTTC	CASSQIAGVGRETQYF	TRBV28	TRBJ2-5	many	TRBD2
TGCGCCAGCACAACAGGGAACGACTATGGCTACACCTTC	CASTTGNDYGYTF	TRBV5-1	TRBJ1-2	many	-
TGTGCCAGCAGTCCCGGAACTAGCGGGGTCTCTGGGACCACCGGGGAGCTGTTTTTT	CASSPGTSGVSGTTGELFF	TRBV7-2	TRBJ2-2	-	TRBD2
TGCAGTGCTAGCCAACCCGCAGGGCTTAATTCACCCCTCCACTTT	CSASQPAGLNSPLHF	TRBV20-1	TRBJ1-6	many	-
TGTGCCACCAGTGACCCGGGACGGTTACAAGAGACCCAGTACTTC	CATSDPGRLQETQYF	TRBV24-1	TRBJ2-5	-	-
TGTGCCAGCAGCCGAGGGATTTTTAGGGACAGCTATGGCTACACCTTC	CASSRGIFRDSYGYTF	TRBV3-1	TRBJ1-2	many	TRBD1
TGCGCCAGCAGCGGATGGGGTTCTAGCACAGATACGCAGTATTTT	CASSGWGSSTDTQYF	TRBV5-1	TRBJ2-3	medium-sized	-
TGTGCCAGCAGTTCCGTAGGACAGGACTATGGCTACACCTTC	CASSSVGQDYGYTF	TRBV28	TRBJ1-2	many	TRBD1
TGCGCCAGCAGCTTGGAAGGACAGGGGGCCTTCAATGAGCAGTTCTTC	CASSLEGQGAFNEQFF	TRBV5-1	TRBJ2-1	many	TRBD1
TGTGCCAGCAGCTTGGTCCAGGACTACGAGCAGTACTTC	CASSLVQDYEQYF	TRBV5-4	TRBJ2-7	many	-
TGCGCCAGCAGCTTGGAAGGGAGTCGGACCGGGGAGCTGTTTTTT	CASSLEGSRTGELFF	TRBV5-1	TRBJ2-2	many	-
TGCGCCAGCAGTGTTACGGGGAGCACAGATACGCAGTATTTT	CASSVTGSTDTQYF	TRBV10-1	TRBJ2-3	many	-
TGCGCCAGCAGCTTCCCAACTAGCGGGCCGGCCCTGAGCTCCTACGAGCAGTACTTC	CASSFPTSGPALSSYEQYF	TRBV5-1	TRBJ2-7	many	TRBD2
TGTGCCAGCAGCGTTTCTAGCGGGAGAGGTACGCAGTATTTT	CASSVSSGRGTQYF	TRBV9	TRBJ2-3	many	TRBD2
TGCGCCAGCAGCTTGGGGGCAACTAATGAAAAACTGTTTTTT	CASSLGATNEKLFF	TRBV5-1	TRBJ1-4	many	-
TGTGCCAGCAGCTTAGTACGGGAGGCGTACCAAGAGACCCAGTACTTC	CASSLVREAYQETQYF	TRBV11-2	TRBJ2-5	-	TRBD2
TGTGCCAGCAGTCCTAGTCTAGCGGGAGGGCGGGATACGCAGTATTTT	CASSPSLAGGRDTQYF	TRBV28	TRBJ2-3	many	TRBD2
TGTGCCACCCAAAAAATTGAGCAAGAGACCCAGTACTTC	CATQKIEQETQYF	TRBV6-5	TRBJ2-5	many	-
TGCAGTGCAGGGGGACTAGCGGGGGGGAAGATCACCGGGGAGCTGTTTTTT	CSAGGLAGGKITGELFF	TRBV20-1	TRBJ2-2	many	TRBD2
TGTGCCAGCACTTCGGACCCTACCGGGGAGCTGTTTTTT	CASTSDPTGELFF	TRBV2	TRBJ2-2	many	-
TGTGCCAGCAGCTTTGGAAGGCTAGATAAGAGGAATCAGTACTTC	CASSFGRLDKRNQYF	TRBV5-5	TRBJ2-4	many	-
TGTGCCAGCAGCGTTGGCCGGTTGGGGGGGATTCAAGAGACCCAGTACTTC	CASSVGRLGGIQETQYF	TRBV9	TRBJ2-5	many	TRBD2
TGTGCCAGCAGTGACGTGACAAGGGCGTACACTGAAGCTTTCTTT	CASSDVTRAYTEAFF	TRBV7-9	TRBJ1-1	-	-
TGCAGTGCTAGAGCCCCACGGGAGCGAGCGAACACCGGGGAGCTGTTTTTT	CSARAPRERANTGELFF	TRBV20-1	TRBJ2-2	many	-
TGCAGTGCTACTGTCTTCCGGGGGGAGGGCAATGAGCAGTTCTTC	CSATVFRGEGNEQFF	TRBV20-1	TRBJ2-1	-	TRBD2
TGTGCCAGCAGTTTGGATGGGGGGCCCAACACTGAAGCTTTCTTT	CASSLDGGPNTEAFF	TRBV12-3/TRBV12-4	TRBJ1-1	many	-